These 30 T cell receptor beta chains share one sample of origin, sequenced in a study of blood T cell repertoires in COVID-19. Data came from immunoSEQ multiplex PCR; TCRdb stores just in-frame clones and leaves some out. The sample consists of about 280,000 clones, around 89% of them appearing once. The source material was peripheral blood. These receptors came from a man aged 35-49 years with acute or convalescent COVID-19.

For the CDR3, the DNA is TGTGCCAGCAGTTCTTCCGGGGTATTGCGAAACATTCAGTACTTC. Protein product: CASSSSGVLRNIQYF. J is TRBJ2-4 and V is TRBV2; the D gene is possibly TRBD2 (5 bases). Looked up from germline, CDR1 is SNHLY and CDR2 is FYNNEI. The CDR3 covers 15 residues. V shed 5 bases and J shed 6 bases, with 17 bases lying between them. The full variable domain, with the rest looked up from reference TRBV2 and TRBJ2-4, is EPEVTQTPSHQVTQMGQEVILRCVPISNHLYFYWYRQILGQKVEFLVSFYNNEISEKSEIFDDQFSVERPDGSNFTLKIRSTKLEDSAMYFCASSSSGVLRNIQYFGAGTRLSVL.

This chain joins TRBV3-1 (or the pseudogene TRBV3-2) and TRBJ1-2, with TRBD1 as a possible D gene (6 bases). This CDR3 has 14 amino acids. V was trimmed by 0 bases and J by 7 bases, leaving 12 bases between them. Germline V lookup: CDR1 LGHDT, CDR2 YNNKEL (reference sequence). In DNA, the CDR3 is TGTGCCAGCAGCCAAGATAGAGGCAGGGGTGGCTACACCTTC. The encoded protein is CASSQDRGRGGYTF.

The chain carries TRBV7-8 and TRBJ1-5; D is perhaps TRBD1 (5 bases). CDR3 length equals 15 residues. Germline CDR1 is SGHVS and CDR2 is FQNEAQ. The V gene lost 1 base and the J gene lost 2 bases, with 9 bases spanning the gap. This chain's CDR3 is CASSLGRAGNQPQHF. In DNA form, the CDR3 reads TGTGCCAGCAGCTTAGGCAGGGCGGGCAATCAGCCCCAGCATTTT.

This chain links TRBV9 with TRBJ2-1, with 10 nucleotides matching TRBD2. CDR3 length equals 15 residues. Germline CDR1 reads SGDLS; CDR2 reads YYNGEE. The V and J ends lost 2 bases and 6 bases, in that order; junction bases with no gene match: 5. The DNA for the CDR3 is TGTGCCAGCAGCGTTCGTAGCGGGGGGCTCAATGAGCAGTTCTTC. Its protein is CASSVRSGGLNEQFF.

V usage is TRBV6-5 and J usage is TRBJ2-7, with D unresolved. In germline, CDR1 is MNHEY, CDR2 SVGAGI. The CDR3 totals 13 residues. The V and J ends lost 4 bases and 0 bases respectively, with 7 bases between them. The CDR3 here is CASSSPLSYEQYF. CDR3 bases: TGTGCCAGCAGTTCCCCTCTCTCCTACGAGCAGTACTTC.

The chain carries TRBV6-1 and TRBJ1-1; the match to TRBD1 covers 9 bases. V lost 2 bases, J lost 3 bases, and 4 bases stayed unmatched. The germline V gene has CDR1 MNHNS and CDR2 SASEGT. The CDR3 extends over 15 amino acids. The CDR3 DNA is TGTGCCAGCAGTGAATGGGGACAGGGACACACTGAAGCTTTCTTT. As protein: CASSEWGQGHTEAFF.

The count of this clone is one. The chain uses TRBV27 and TRBJ1-1, with 9 nucleotides matching TRBD1. In germline, CDR1 is MNHEY, CDR2 SMNVEV (reference sequence). Trimming cost V 8 bases and J 7 bases; bases outside gene matches: 5. The CDR3 consists of 12 residues. CDR3 sequence (DNA): TGTGCCAGCCATGACAGGGGGAATGAAGCTTTCTTT. Protein: CASHDRGNEAFF.

The V gene is TRBV5-4, the J gene TRBJ2-5, with D maybe TRBD1 (5 bases). Between the trimmed V and J ends, which lost 3 bases and 3 bases, there was a span of 18 bases. This CDR3 spans 16 amino acids. CDR1 and CDR2 (germline): SGHNT, YYREEE (reference sequence). Here the CDR3 DNA reads TGTGCCAGCAGCTCCGATGGTGGTCCCAGGGAAGAGACCCAGTACTTC. Its protein product is CASSSDGGPREETQYF.

The chain recombines TRBV30 with TRBJ1-5; no firm D call. This CDR3 has 14 residues. V lost 3 bases to trimming and J lost 9 bases, with 18 bases between them. CDR1 and CDR2 (germline): GTSNPN, SVGIG (reference sequence). CDR3 sequence: CAWSPLFEGGPQHF. The CDR3 coding sequence is TGTGCCTGGAGCCCGCTGTTTGAAGGAGGGCCCCAGCATTTT.

This clone was observed a few times. V usage is TRBV7-2 and J usage is TRBJ2-1, with D possibly being TRBD2 (7 bases). The V end lost 2 bases, the J end lost 2 bases, and 10 bases lay between the germline ends. Germline assignment: CDR1 SGHTA and CDR2 FQGNSA. CDR3 length: 15 amino acids. CDR3 protein: CASSLRGGAYNEQFF. The CDR3 DNA reads TGTGCCAGCAGCTTACGAGGGGGGGCCTACAATGAGCAGTTCTTC.

This chain uses TRBV2 with TRBJ1-2; 7 bases match TRBD1. Germline CDR1 and CDR2: SNHLY and FYNNEI. The CDR3 length is 14 residues. The J segment lost 7 bases and the V segment lost 4 bases, leaving 9 bases of the junction unmatched. CDR3 region: CASSGLTGSGGYTF. The CDR3 nucleotides read TGTGCCAGCAGTGGCTTGACAGGGTCCGGTGGCTACACCTTC. Supplemented by reference TRBV2 and TRBJ1-2, the full variable domain reads EPEVTQTPSHQVTQMGQEVILRCVPISNHLYFYWYRQILGQKVEFLVSFYNNEISEKSEIFDDQFSVERPDGSNFTLKIRSTKLEDSAMYFCASSGLTGSGGYTFGSGTRLTVV.

This chain joins TRBV27 and TRBJ2-7, with D maybe TRBD2 (6 bases). Germline V gives CDR1 MNHEY, CDR2 SMNVEV (reference sequence). The germline V and J ends were trimmed by 3 bases and 5 bases, with 14 bases remaining between them. The CDR3 contains 14 residues. The CDR3 nucleotides are TGTGCCAGCAGTTTGGGGGGTTACCTTCACGAGCAGTACTTC. Protein: CASSLGGYLHEQYF.

V is TRBV30 and J is TRBJ1-2; D not resolved. This CDR3 is built from 12 residues. In germline, CDR1 is GTSNPN, CDR2 SVGIG (reference sequence). Trimming pared 2 bases from V and 2 bases from J, leaving 6 bases between. The CDR3 loop reads CAWSSTNYGYTF. DNA of the CDR3: TGTGCCTGGAGTAGCACGAACTATGGCTACACCTTC. The complete variable domain, with remaining parts taken from reference TRBV30 and TRBJ1-2, reads SQTIHQWPATLVQPVGSPLSLECTVEGTSNPNLYWYRQAAGRGLQLLFYSVGIGQISSEVPQNLSASRPQDRQFILSSKKLLLSDSGFYLCAWSSTNYGYTFGSGTRLTVV.

This clone appeared a few times. This same CDR3 is encoded by further DNA sequences in the sample. The J gene is TRBJ1-4, the V gene TRBV2, with D unresolved. CDR3 length: 15 amino acids. Trimming shortened V by 2 bases and J by 0 bases, and 7 bases separated the two germline ends. CDR1 and CDR2 (germline): SNHLY, FYNNEI. The CDR3 is CASSERGPTNEKLFF. The DNA for the CDR3 is TGTGCCAGCAGTGAACGGGGTCCAACTAATGAAAAACTGTTTTTT.

The chain is built from TRBV20-1 and TRBJ1-2, with unresolved D. Trimming took 6 bases from V and 4 from J, leaving 9 bases between them. Germline CDR1 is DFQATT and CDR2 is SNEGSKA (reference sequence). This CDR3 comprises 11 residues. CDR3 amino acids: CSAFGSYGYTF. CDR3 sequence (DNA): TGCAGTGCCTTCGGGAGCTATGGCTACACCTTC.

Details on this clone: This same CDR3 is encoded by further DNA sequences in the sample. The genes are TRBV30 and TRBJ2-2; TRBD1 is a possible D gene (6 bases). In germline, CDR1 is GTSNPN, CDR2 SVGIG (reference sequence). V dropped 1 base and J dropped 2 bases, with 8 bases sitting between them. The CDR3 loop spans 14 amino acids. This CDR3 is CAWSGRGNTGELFF. CDR3 nucleotides: TGTGCCTGGAGTGGCAGGGGAAACACCGGGGAGCTGTTTTTT.

The J gene is TRBJ1-6, the V gene TRBV23-1, with D possibly matching TRBD1 (5 bases). TRBV23-1 is an ORF, and what it does is uncertain. This CDR3 comprises 15 residues. V was pared by 7 bases and J by 5 bases, with 15 bases between. The CDR3 bases are TGCGCCAGCACTAACGAAGACAGCCATAATTCACCCCTCCACTTT. Protein: CASTNEDSHNSPLHF.

The chain uses TRBV5-6 and TRBJ1-6, with 8 bases fitting TRBD1. Germline loops: CDR1 SGHDT, CDR2 YYEEEE. CDR3 length: 15 residues. J gave up 7 bases and V 0 bases, and 3 bases lay outside the gene matches. CDR3 DNA sequence: TGTGCCAGCAGCTTGGAGACAGGGGTAAATTCACCCCTCCACTTT. It yields the protein CASSLETGVNSPLHF.

V and J are TRBV12-3 or TRBV12-4 and TRBJ1-1, with 7 bases that match TRBD1. The CDR3 has 13 amino acids. J was trimmed by 8 bases and V by 6 bases; bases with no gene match: 9. CDR3 nucleotide sequence: TGTGCCAGCAGCCTAGGGGGCGGACTCGAAGCTTTCTTT. This gives the protein CASSLGGGLEAFF.

The rearrangement uses TRBV29-1 and TRBJ1-2; 7 nucleotides align to TRBD1. V was clipped by 7 bases and J by 4 bases; unmatched bases: 6. Looked up from germline, CDR1 is SQVTM and CDR2 is ANQGSEA. This CDR3 region has 12 residues. CDR3 region: CSASGTAYGYTF. CDR3 nucleotide sequence: TGCAGCGCCTCCGGGACAGCCTATGGCTACACCTTC.

The chain has TRBV19 and TRBJ1-4, with 10 bases matching TRBD1. Germline V gene lookup returns CDR1 LNHDA and CDR2 SQIVND (reference sequence). With V trimmed by 8 bases and J by 8 bases, 8 bases remained unmatched. The CDR3 runs to 14 residues. CDR3 coding DNA: TGTGCCAGTCGGAGACAGGGGGCGGGCGAAAAACTGTTTTTT. This translates into CASRRQGAGEKLFF.

This rearrangement joins TRBV6-5 to TRBJ2-5; 12 bases are shared with TRBD1. The CDR3 is 16 amino acids. Losses at the gene ends were 4 bases for V and 6 bases for J; bases not matched to a gene: 9. From germline, CDR1 is MNHEY and CDR2 SVGAGI. CDR3 protein: CASSLGGTGGLKTQYF. DNA for the CDR3: TGTGCCAGCAGTTTAGGAGGGACAGGGGGCTTAAAGACCCAGTACTTC.

This clone has only a few counts. The CDR3 DNA reads as TGTGCCAGCAGCGTGAAAACTTTCCCCAGCACAGATACGCAGTATTTT. It codes for CASSVKTFPSTDTQYF. The gene calls are TRBV11-2 and TRBJ2-3, with D hard to call. This CDR3 is 16 amino acids long. V was cut by 5 bases and J by 0 bases, with 15 bases left in between. Germline CDR1 is SGHAT and CDR2 is FQNNGV.

This chain links TRBV5-6 with TRBJ1-2; 7 bases line up with TRBD1. The CDR3 covers 13 residues. The J segment lost 6 bases and the V segment lost 3 bases, leaving 5 bases of the junction unmatched. The V gene's germline CDR1 is SGHDT and CDR2 YYEEEE. In nucleotides, the CDR3 is TGTGCCAGCAGCTGGGGGACAGACGATGGCTACACCTTC. This gives the protein CASSWGTDDGYTF. The whole variable domain, filled in from reference TRBV5-6 and TRBJ1-2, reads DAGVTQSPTHLIKTRGQQVTLRCSPKSGHDTVSWYQQALGQGPQFIFQYYEEEERQRGNFPDRFSGHQFPNYSSELNVNALLLGDSALYLCASSWGTDDGYTFGSGTRLTVV.

The CDR3 spells CASSLVRTLSYEQYF. The CDR3 DNA sequence: TGTGCCAGCAGCTTGGTAAGGACACTCTCCTACGAGCAGTACTTC. This chain joins TRBV7-8 and TRBJ2-7; D may be TRBD1 (5 bases). From germline, CDR1 is SGHVS and CDR2 FQNEAQ. The CDR3 is 15 residues long. Trimming took off 3 bases at V and 0 bases at J, with 12 bases between the two ends.

The CDR3 here is CASSLGGRAYEQYF. CDR3 in DNA: TGTGCCAGCAGCTTGGGTGGCAGGGCGTACGAGCAGTACTTC. The genes are TRBV5-4 and TRBJ2-7, with D perhaps TRBD1 (5 bases). From germline, CDR1 is SGHNT and CDR2 YYREEE (reference sequence). This CDR3 contains 14 residues. V lost 0 bases and J 4 bases, leaving 11 bases between the germline ends. The full variable domain, completed using reference TRBV5-4 and TRBJ2-7, is ETGVTQSPTHLIKTRGQQVTLRCSSQSGHNTVSWYQQALGQGPQFIFQYYREEENGRGNFPPRFSGLQFPNYSSELNVNALELDDSALYLCASSLGGRAYEQYFGPGTRLTVT.

This clone was recorded only once. The V call is TRBV7-2, the J call TRBJ2-3; D uncertain. CDR1 and CDR2 (germline): SGHTA, FQGNSA. The CDR3 spans 14 residues. The V end lost 6 bases, the J end lost 1 base, and 11 bases lay between the germline ends. CDR3 sequence (DNA): TGTGCCAGCAGTTCCCTCGCGGGCACAGATACGCAGTATTTT. It codes for CASSSLAGTDTQYF.

CDR3: CASSVRGGAYNEQFF. The CDR3 DNA reads TGTGCCAGCAGCGTGCGGGGGGGTGCCTACAATGAGCAGTTCTTC. This chain connects TRBV5-6 to TRBJ2-1, with 9 nucleotides matching TRBD2. The CDR3 is 15 residues long. The junction had 4 bases not matched to a gene; V was cut back by 4 bases and J by 2 bases. Germline V gene sequence: CDR1 SGHDT, CDR2 YYEEEE. Variable domain in full (rest from reference TRBV5-6 and TRBJ2-1): DAGVTQSPTHLIKTRGQQVTLRCSPKSGHDTVSWYQQALGQGPQFIFQYYEEEERQRGNFPDRFSGHQFPNYSSELNVNALLLGDSALYLCASSVRGGAYNEQFFGPGTRLTVL.

Concerning this clone itself: Relative to the germline gene, one junction end is altered; a read error may explain this. The rearrangement joins TRBV5-6 to TRBJ1-1; 7 bases align to TRBD1. The germline V gene encodes CDR1 SGHDT and CDR2 YYEEEE. This CDR3 has 14 residues. The CDR3 is CASRLGQLYTEAFF. Here the CDR3 DNA reads TGTGCCAGCAGGTTGGGACAGTTATACACTGAAGCTTTCTTT.

The CDR3 is CASSYASGGNEQFF. Here the CDR3 DNA reads TGTGCCAGCAGTTACGCGAGCGGGGGAAATGAGCAGTTCTTC. The chain has TRBV6-2 or TRBV6-3 and TRBJ2-1; TRBD2 matches at 8 bases. CDR1 is MNHEY and CDR2 is SVGEGT in the germline V gene. CDR3 length equals 14 residues. With V trimmed by 2 bases and J by 7 bases, 4 bases remained unmatched.